This TCR beta chain was recorded in a study of cytomegalovirus exposure and HLA in healthy donors. Regarding the study as a whole: TCR beta V- and J-gene trimming, according to a later analysis, was linked to a missense DCLRE1C variant.

Concerning this clone itself: Its specificity is not known.

The CDR3 extends over 14 amino acids. Deletions cut 1 base from V and 0 bases from J, with 4 bases between. CDR1 is SGHAT and CDR2 is FQNNGV in the germline V gene. While unrecorded immune exposures were likely, the donors were nominally healthy when sampled. Amplification used 60 Vbeta primers and 13 Jbeta primers. The assay was immunoSEQ multiplex PCR, and TCRdb's table has in-frame clones only and misses some. Of over 150,000 clones listed, less than 85% are singletons. The clonotype comes from a man aged 18 to 35 in good health and CMV-seronegative. The V and J genes are TRBV11-2 and TRBJ2-1; no reliable D call. The sequenced material came from PBMCs. CDR3 DNA sequence: TGTGCCAGCAGCTTAGCGGGCTCCTACAATGAGCAGTTCTTC. Encoded protein: CASSLAGSYNEQFF.